This record concerns one T cell receptor (beta chain) sequence. This sample is drawn from a study of blood T cell repertoires in COVID-19. Study in general: T cells, B-cell-depleted T cells, or PBMCs provided the cDNA or gDNA that served as material.

Sequencing was performed with immunoSEQ multiplex PCR; in TCRdb, only in-frame clones are kept and a portion is missing. The data show roughly 140,000 clones, with around four fifths seen just once and about 3% held by the top ten. Germline-derived CDR1 and CDR2 are MDHEN and SYDVKM. CDR3 length equals 14 residues. The V segment lost 5 bases and the J segment 2 bases; nucleotides outside the gene matches: 4. Sequenced input: peripheral blood. This clonotype was sampled from a woman aged 40 to 49 with active or convalescent COVID-19. The V gene is TRBV28, the J gene TRBJ2-3, with 7 bases lining up with TRBD2. CDR3 region: CASSRLAATDTQYF. The CDR3 DNA sequence: TGTGCCAGCAGTCGGCTAGCGGCCACAGATACGCAGTATTTT.